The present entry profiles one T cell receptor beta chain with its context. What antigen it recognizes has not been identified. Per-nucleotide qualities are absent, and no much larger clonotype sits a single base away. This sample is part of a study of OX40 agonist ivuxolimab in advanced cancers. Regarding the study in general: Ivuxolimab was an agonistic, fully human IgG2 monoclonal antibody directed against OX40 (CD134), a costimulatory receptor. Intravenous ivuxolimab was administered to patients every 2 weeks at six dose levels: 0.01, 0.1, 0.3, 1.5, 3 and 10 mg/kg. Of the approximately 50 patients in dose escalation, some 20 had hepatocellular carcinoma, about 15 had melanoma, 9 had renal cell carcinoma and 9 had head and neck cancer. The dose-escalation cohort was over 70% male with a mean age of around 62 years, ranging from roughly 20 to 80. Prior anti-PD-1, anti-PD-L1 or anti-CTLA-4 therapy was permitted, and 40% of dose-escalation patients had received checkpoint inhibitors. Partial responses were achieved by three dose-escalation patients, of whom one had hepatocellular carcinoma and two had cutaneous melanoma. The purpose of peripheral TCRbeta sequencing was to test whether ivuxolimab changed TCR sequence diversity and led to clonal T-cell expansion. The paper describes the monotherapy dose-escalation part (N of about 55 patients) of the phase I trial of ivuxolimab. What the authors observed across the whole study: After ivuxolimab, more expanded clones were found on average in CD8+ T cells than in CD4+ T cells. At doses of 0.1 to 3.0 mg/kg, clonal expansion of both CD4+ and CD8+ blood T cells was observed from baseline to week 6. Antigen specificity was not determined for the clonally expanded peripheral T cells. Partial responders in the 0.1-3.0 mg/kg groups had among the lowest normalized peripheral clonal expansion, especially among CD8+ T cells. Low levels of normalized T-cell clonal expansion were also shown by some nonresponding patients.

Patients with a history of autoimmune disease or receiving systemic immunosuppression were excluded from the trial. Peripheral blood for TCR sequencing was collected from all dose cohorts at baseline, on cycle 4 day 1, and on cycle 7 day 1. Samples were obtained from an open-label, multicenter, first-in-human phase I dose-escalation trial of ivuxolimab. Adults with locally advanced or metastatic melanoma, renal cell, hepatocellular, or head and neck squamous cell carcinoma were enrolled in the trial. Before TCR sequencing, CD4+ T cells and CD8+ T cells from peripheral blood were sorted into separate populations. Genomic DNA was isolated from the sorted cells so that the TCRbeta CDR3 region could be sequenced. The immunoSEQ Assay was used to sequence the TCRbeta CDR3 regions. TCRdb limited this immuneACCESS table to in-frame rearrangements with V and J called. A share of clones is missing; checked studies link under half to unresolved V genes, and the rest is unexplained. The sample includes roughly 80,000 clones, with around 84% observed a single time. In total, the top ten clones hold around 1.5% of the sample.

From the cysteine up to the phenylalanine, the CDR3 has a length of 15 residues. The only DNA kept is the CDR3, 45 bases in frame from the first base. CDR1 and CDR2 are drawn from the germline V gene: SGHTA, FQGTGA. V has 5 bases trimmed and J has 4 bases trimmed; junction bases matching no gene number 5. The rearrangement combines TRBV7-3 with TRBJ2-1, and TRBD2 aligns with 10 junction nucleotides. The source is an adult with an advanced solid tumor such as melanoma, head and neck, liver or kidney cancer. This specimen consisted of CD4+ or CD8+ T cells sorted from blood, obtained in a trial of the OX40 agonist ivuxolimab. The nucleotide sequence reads TGTGCCAGCAGCCTACAGCGGGGGGGTTACAATGAGCAGTTCTTC. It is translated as CASSLQRGGYNEQFF.